This is a list of T cell receptor beta chains from one sample in a study of glioma-infiltrating T cells after dendritic cell vaccination. This table comes from immunoSEQ multiplex PCR, and its TCRdb copy is limited to in-frame clones, with some not included. The table lists roughly 100,000 clones, around 87% of them singletons, with 2.7% in the top ten. This sample comprised blood, obtained after dendritic cell vaccination. Every receptor here comes from a human donor with glioblastoma. Each CDR3 is given with its conserved first and last residue. Fields, in order: D gene, J gene, clone size, V gene, CDR3 DNA, CDR3 protein. The D gene is left open where the match is weak. Not all rows give a size; the values are once, few, many and, for expanded clones, a class.

d_call: TRBD1
j_call: TRBJ2-2
clone_size: NA
v_call: TRBV4-2
cdr3_nt: TGTGCCAGCAGCCCCTCGGACAGGGTCGGGCTGTTTTTT
cdr3_aa: CASSPSDRVGLFF

d_call: TRBD1
j_call: TRBJ2-7
clone_size: NA
v_call: TRBV19
cdr3_nt: TGTGCCAGTAGTATAGCGCGCCGAAGGACAGGGCGGCAGTCCTACGAGCAGTACTTC
cdr3_aa: CASSIARRRTGRQSYEQYF

d_call: NA
j_call: TRBJ1-2
clone_size: NA
v_call: TRBV28
cdr3_nt: TGTGCCAGCAGTTTAGGCCAGGGTCATTATGGCTACACCTTC
cdr3_aa: CASSLGQGHYGYTF

d_call: NA
j_call: TRBJ1-5
clone_size: NA
v_call: TRBV30
cdr3_nt: TGTGCCTGTGGCGGTGATGGCAATCAGCCCCAGCATTTT
cdr3_aa: CACGGDGNQPQHF

d_call: NA
j_call: TRBJ2-6
clone_size: NA
v_call: TRBV6-1
cdr3_nt: TGTGCCAGCAAGCCGCGAGACTCTGGGGCCAACGTCCTGACTTTC
cdr3_aa: CASKPRDSGANVLTF

d_call: NA
j_call: TRBJ1-5
clone_size: NA
v_call: TRBV30
cdr3_nt: TGTGCTTGGGGTGCAAGAGGGGGTACAGGCGGTCGGGGTCAGCCCCAGCATTTT
cdr3_aa: CAWGARGGTGGRGQPQHF

d_call: NA
j_call: TRBJ2-5
clone_size: NA
v_call: TRBV30
cdr3_nt: TGTGCCTGTAGCGGCCAAGAGACCCAGTACTTC
cdr3_aa: CACSGQETQYF

d_call: TRBD1
j_call: TRBJ2-7
clone_size: NA
v_call: TRBV7-2
cdr3_nt: TGTGCCAGCAGCTTAGACAGGGGGAACGAGCAGTACTTC
cdr3_aa: CASSLDRGNEQYF

d_call: TRBD2
j_call: TRBJ2-3
clone_size: NA
v_call: TRBV7-2
cdr3_nt: TGTGCCAGCAGCTCCTCTAGCGGGAGGGCCACAGATACGCAGTATTTT
cdr3_aa: CASSSSSGRATDTQYF

d_call: TRBD1
j_call: TRBJ1-2
clone_size: NA
v_call: TRBV7-9
cdr3_nt: TGTGCCAGCAGCTTAGGAGGGACAGGGGATGGCTACACCTTC
cdr3_aa: CASSLGGTGDGYTF

d_call: TRBD1
j_call: TRBJ2-3
clone_size: NA
v_call: TRBV29-1
cdr3_nt: TGCAGCGTTGAAGTCCGACTGATACAGGGGAATACGCAGTATTTT
cdr3_aa: CSVEVRLIQGNTQYF

d_call: NA
j_call: TRBJ2-5
clone_size: NA
v_call: TRBV7-7
cdr3_nt: TGTGCTAGCAGCTTAGGGCTGACCAGGAATCAAGAGACCCAGTACTTC
cdr3_aa: CASSLGLTRNQETQYF

d_call: NA
j_call: TRBJ2-1
clone_size: NA
v_call: TRBV6-1
cdr3_nt: TGTGCCAGCAGTCCTCAGGGTAGCTCCTACAATGAGCAGTTCTTC
cdr3_aa: CASSPQGSSYNEQFF

d_call: TRBD2
j_call: TRBJ2-3
clone_size: NA
v_call: TRBV30
cdr3_nt: TGTGCCGGGGACCTGGCGGGGGGGCCGGGGGATACGCAGTATTTT
cdr3_aa: CAGDLAGGPGDTQYF

d_call: TRBD1
j_call: TRBJ1-1
clone_size: NA
v_call: TRBV4-2
cdr3_nt: TGTGCCAGCAGCCAGGTACAGGGGGACACTGAAGCTTTCTTT
cdr3_aa: CASSQVQGDTEAFF

d_call: TRBD1
j_call: TRBJ2-2
clone_size: NA
v_call: TRBV5-1
cdr3_nt: TGCGCCAGCAGCTCGGGACCGGGACAGGGGTCGCCCGGGGAGCTGTTTTTT
cdr3_aa: CASSSGPGQGSPGELFF

d_call: NA
j_call: TRBJ1-6
clone_size: NA
v_call: TRBV21-1
cdr3_nt: TGTGCCAGCAGCAAGCCGGGACAGCCCCGAGAAGGTTCACCCCTCCACTTT
cdr3_aa: CASSKPGQPREGSPLHF

d_call: NA
j_call: TRBJ2-3
clone_size: NA
v_call: TRBV19
cdr3_nt: TGTGCCAGTAGTATATCTGCAGATACGCAGTATTTT
cdr3_aa: CASSISADTQYF

d_call: TRBD1
j_call: TRBJ1-1
clone_size: NA
v_call: TRBV4-2
cdr3_nt: TGTGCCAGCAGCCCACTTGGGGGGACAGCTGAAGCTTTCTTT
cdr3_aa: CASSPLGGTAEAFF

d_call: TRBD2
j_call: TRBJ2-1
clone_size: NA
v_call: TRBV27
cdr3_nt: TGTGCCAGCAGGCTCAAAGCAACTAGCGGGCCCTACAATGAGCAGTTCTTC
cdr3_aa: CASRLKATSGPYNEQFF

d_call: NA
j_call: TRBJ1-6
clone_size: NA
v_call: TRBV19
cdr3_nt: TGTGCCAGTAGAACCGCAGGGGTTAAAAATTCACCCCTCCACTTT
cdr3_aa: CASRTAGVKNSPLHF

d_call: NA
j_call: TRBJ1-6
clone_size: NA
v_call: TRBV9
cdr3_nt: TGTGCCAGCAGCGTACAGGGTGGTAATTCACCCCTCCACTTT
cdr3_aa: CASSVQGGNSPLHF

d_call: TRBD1
j_call: TRBJ2-2
clone_size: NA
v_call: TRBV30
cdr3_nt: TGTGCCTTCTCCGGGACAGACAACACCGGGGAGCTGTTTTTT
cdr3_aa: CAFSGTDNTGELFF

d_call: NA
j_call: TRBJ2-7
clone_size: NA
v_call: TRBV30
cdr3_nt: TGTGCCTGGTTGGGGGCATCCTACGAGCAGTACTTC
cdr3_aa: CAWLGASYEQYF

d_call: TRBD1
j_call: TRBJ2-5
clone_size: NA
v_call: TRBV7-9
cdr3_nt: TGTGCCAGCAGCTCTGGGACAGGGGGAATAGAGACCCAGTACTTC
cdr3_aa: CASSSGTGGIETQYF

d_call: TRBD2
j_call: TRBJ2-2
clone_size: NA
v_call: TRBV10-3
cdr3_nt: TGTGCCATCAGGGAAATAGCGGGAGAGGGTACCGGGGAGCTGTTTTTT
cdr3_aa: CAIREIAGEGTGELFF

d_call: NA
j_call: TRBJ2-7
clone_size: NA
v_call: TRBV6-1
cdr3_nt: TGTGCCAGCAGTCCTTCGGGGTACGAGCAGTACTTC
cdr3_aa: CASSPSGYEQYF

d_call: TRBD2
j_call: TRBJ2-1
clone_size: NA
v_call: TRBV5-1
cdr3_nt: TGCGCCAGCAGCTTGGCTACTAGCGGGAGCTACGAGTTCTTC
cdr3_aa: CASSLATSGSYEFF

d_call: NA
j_call: TRBJ2-1
clone_size: once
v_call: TRBV6-6
cdr3_nt: TGTGCCAGCAGATCCCCCGGAGACGATGAGCAGTTCTTC
cdr3_aa: CASRSPGDDEQFF

d_call: TRBD2
j_call: TRBJ2-3
clone_size: NA
v_call: TRBV5-6
cdr3_nt: TGTGCCAGCAGCTGGGGCTCCGGGACTAGTGGAGATACGCAGTATTTT
cdr3_aa: CASSWGSGTSGDTQYF

d_call: TRBD1
j_call: TRBJ2-7
clone_size: NA
v_call: TRBV29-1
cdr3_nt: TGCAGCGTTGGGGGACAGGTAAATACTGGCGAGCAGTACTTC
cdr3_aa: CSVGGQVNTGEQYF

d_call: TRBD2
j_call: TRBJ2-1
clone_size: NA
v_call: TRBV7-8
cdr3_nt: TGTGCCAGCAGTTGGACTAGCGGGGGAAACAATGAGCAGTTCTTC
cdr3_aa: CASSWTSGGNNEQFF

d_call: TRBD2
j_call: TRBJ2-5
clone_size: NA
v_call: TRBV5-6
cdr3_nt: TGTGCCAGCAGCCCGTTCGGGGGGAAAGAGACCCAGTACTTC
cdr3_aa: CASSPFGGKETQYF

d_call: TRBD1
j_call: TRBJ1-5
clone_size: once
v_call: TRBV18
cdr3_nt: TGTGCCAGCTCACCTACAGGGGGCTTAGGTCAGCCCCAGCATTTT
cdr3_aa: CASSPTGGLGQPQHF

d_call: TRBD1
j_call: TRBJ2-2
clone_size: NA
v_call: TRBV5-4
cdr3_nt: TGTGCCAGCAGCGGAGGACAGGGGGCAATCGGGGAGCTGTTTTTT
cdr3_aa: CASSGGQGAIGELFF

d_call: NA
j_call: TRBJ2-1
clone_size: once
v_call: TRBV6-1
cdr3_nt: TGTGCCAGCAGTGAATTCAGCGGAACCTACAATGAGCAGTTCTTC
cdr3_aa: CASSEFSGTYNEQFF

d_call: TRBD1
j_call: TRBJ2-2
clone_size: NA
v_call: TRBV19
cdr3_nt: TGTGCCAGTAATCGGGAGACAGGGGGAGCCCGCGGCACCGGGGAGCTGTTTTTT
cdr3_aa: CASNRETGGARGTGELFF